The source of this TCR beta chain is a study of T cells in Graves' hyperthyroidism and ophthalmopathy. This clonotype came up many times. The PBMCs were taken from roughly 9.3 ml of fresh peripheral blood. The CDR3 is 15 residues long. Looked up from germline, CDR1 is SGHTA and CDR2 is FQGNSA. The trim removed 5 bases at V and 7 bases at J, leaving 10 bases unmatched. Amplified regions were TCR beta CDR3 sequences from RNA transcripts. With the HTBI primer set, the TCR CDR3 went through a first round of RT-PCR. TCRdb recomputed calls from the multiplex PCR reads with MiXCR, one row per CDR3 protein. The top ten clones hold over 45% of a sample with some 200,000 distinct CDR3 sequences, 17% of them seen once.

The chain recombines TRBV7-2 with TRBJ2-1, with 8 positions matching TRBD2. The sequence was obtained from a woman aged 45-60 years with Graves' hyperthyroidism. The specimen sequenced was blood. The CDR3: CASSVGLENVNEQFF. The CDR3 DNA sequence: TGTGCCAGCAGCGTGGGACTAGAAAATGTTAATGAGCAGTTCTTC.